The source of this T cell receptor beta chain is a study of tissue T cells after allogeneic stem cell transplantation. Overall study findings and caveats: TCR repertoires tracked anatomic similarity, regardless of disease or transplant status. Only a limited share of tissue TCRs appeared in blood or spleen.

On this clone itself: The target antigen is unknown. Gene names and germline refer to mouse. The read terminates 1 residue ahead of where the CDR3 ends, so the germline J gene completes it.

Sequenced by immunoSEQ multiplex PCR; TCRdb stores in-frame clones only, minus some. The sample shows roughly 8,900 clones, roughly half of them seen only once. The germline CDR1 and CDR2 sequences are KGHPV and FQNQEV (reference sequence). The CDR3 sequence is 15 residues long. V was pared by 4 bases and J by 1 base, with 4 bases of the junction left unmatched. Time point noted: mouse harvest day 7 after allogeneic transplant. Mouse grafts combined 10^7 T-cell-depleted bone marrow cells with 10^6 splenic CD5+ T cells. V is TRBV26 and J is TRBJ2-5; 8 bases align to TRBD2. This receptor was identified in a female BALB/c mouse given C57BL/6 T cells with graft-versus-host disease after an allogeneic hematopoietic cell transplant. The material sequenced was gut tissue. The CDR3 here is CASSPTGGYQDTQYF. The sequenced CDR3 bases are TGTGCCAGCAGTCCAACTGGGGGTTACCAAGACACCCAGTAC.